The 14 T cell receptor beta chains below were found in one sample sequenced in a study of T cells in Graves' hyperthyroidism and ophthalmopathy. TCR beta CDR3 sequences were amplified from RNA transcripts. HTBI primers drove first-round RT-PCR of the TCR CDR3. From the multiplex PCR reads, TCRdb called clonotypes with MiXCR, one entry per CDR3 protein. The table lists around 440,000 distinct CDR3 sequences, approximately 14% of them singletons. Input material: blood. All receptors derive from a woman in her late teens or twenties with Graves' hyperthyroidism.

This clonotype was detected many times. The rearrangement links TRBV5-1 to TRBJ2-3; the match to TRBD2 covers 10 bases. CDR3 size: 17 residues. In germline, CDR1 is SGHRS, CDR2 YFSETQ. V lost 4 bases and J lost 1; bases outside the gene matches: 9. CDR3 nucleotide sequence: TGCGCCAGCAGCAGATCTAACCTAGCGGGGGGCACAGATACGCAGTATTTT. This sequence encodes CASSRSNLAGGTDTQYF.

This clonotype was counted a few times. J is TRBJ1-2 and V is TRBV6-5; D is unresolved. From germline, CDR1 is MNHEY and CDR2 SVGAGI. With 3 bases removed from V and 8 bases from J, the gap between germline ends came to 13 bases. This CDR3 comprises 13 residues. CDR3 sequence: CASSYRSGHGYTF. CDR3 nucleotides: TGTGCCAGCAGTTATAGGTCCGGGCACGGCTACACCTTC.

The table lists this clonotype with many counts. The J gene is TRBJ1-1, the V gene TRBV7-2, with D unresolved. Trimming cost V 2 bases and J 0 bases, with 10 bases left between them. CDR1 and CDR2 (germline): SGHTA, FQGNSA. CDR3 length: 15 amino acids. The CDR3 protein is CASSLRADLNTEAFF. The CDR3 bases are TGTGCCAGCAGCTTAAGGGCAGACCTGAACACTGAAGCTTTCTTT.

The chain is built from TRBV29-1 and TRBJ1-2, with a weak D call TRBD1 (6 bases). The CDR3 runs 13 residues. Germline-derived CDR1 and CDR2 are SQVTM and ANQGSEA. V was clipped by 4 bases and J by 6 bases, with 15 bases between them. CDR3 sequence (DNA): TGCAGCGTTGCGGCAGGGGAGTGGAATGGCTACACCTTC. Amino acid sequence: CSVAAGEWNGYTF. The full variable domain, with the rest looked up from reference TRBV29-1 and TRBJ1-2, is SAVISQKPSRDICQRGTSLTIQCQVDSQVTMMFWYRQQPGQSLTLIATANQGSEATYESGFVIDKFPISRPNLTFSTLTVSNMSPEDSSIYLCSVAAGEWNGYTFGSGTRLTVV.

This clonotype was seen many times. The chain joins TRBV18 to TRBJ2-7; D possibly matches TRBD1 or TRBD2 (5 bases each). CDR1 and CDR2 (germline): KGHSH, LQKENI. Trimming removed 0 bases at V and 6 bases at J, with 15 bases between. This CDR3 has 15 residues. The CDR3 reads CASSPPRGRLGEQYF. CDR3 nucleotide sequence: TGTGCCAGCTCACCACCTCGGGGACGCCTAGGCGAGCAGTACTTC.

This clonotype was seen repeatedly, ten times or more. V and J are TRBV11-3 and TRBJ2-5; D gene ambiguous. V dropped 3 bases and J dropped 7 bases, with 9 bases sitting between them. The CDR3 consists of 12 residues. The germline CDR1 and CDR2 sequences are SGHNT and YENEEA. The CDR3 is CASSFDGRTQYF. In nucleotides, the CDR3 is TGTGCCAGCAGCTTTGACGGGCGGACCCAGTACTTC.

This clonotype came up a few times. A read error is possible here, since a much larger clone lies one base away. The chain combines TRBV2 with TRBJ2-1; D is ambiguous. The CDR3 is 11 amino acids. Germline V lookup: CDR1 SNHLY, CDR2 FYNNEI. The CDR3, as DNA: TGTGCCAGCACCCGGAGCAATGGGCAGTTCTTC. Amino acid sequence: CASTRSNGQFF.

This clonotype came up a few times. The chain links TRBV3-1 to TRBJ1-4; TRBD1 matches at 9 bases. The CDR3 has 21 residues. Trimming cost V 0 bases and J 7 bases; bases outside gene matches: 21. The germline V gene has CDR1 LGHDT and CDR2 YNNKEL (reference sequence). CDR3 in DNA: TGTGCCAGCAGCCAAGATCGGTCGGGACAGGGAACCCCGGGACGAAGTGAAAAACTGTTTTTT. This gives the protein CASSQDRSGQGTPGRSEKLFF. Drawing the rest from reference TRBV3-1 and TRBJ1-4, the complete variable domain is DTAVSQTPKYLVTQMGNDKSIKCEQNLGHDTMYWYKQDSKKFLKIMFSYNNKELIINETVPNRFSPKSPDKAHLNLHINSLELGDSAVYFCASSQDRSGQGTPGRSEKLFFGSGTQLSVL.

This clonotype has only a few counts. The gene calls are TRBV12-3 or TRBV12-4 and TRBJ1-6; TRBD1 is a possible D gene (6 bases). The V end was cut by 6 bases, the J end by 10 bases, with 13 bases between. CDR3 size: 13 residues. The CDR3 loop is CASSRDRRSPLHF. Here the CDR3 DNA reads TGTGCCAGCAGCCGCGACAGGCGATCACCCCTCCACTTT.

This clonotype was seen repeatedly, ten times or more. V gene TRBV10-2 combines with J gene TRBJ1-4; TRBD1 is a possible D gene (5 bases). Germline-derived CDR1 and CDR2 are WSHSY and SAAADI. The CDR3 is made up of 17 amino acids. V lost 2 bases and J lost 2, with 15 bases in between. As DNA, the CDR3 is TGCGCCAGCAGTGAGCCCTCCAGGGCCGCGACTAATGAAAAACTGTTTTTT. Its translation: CASSEPSRAATNEKLFF.

This clonotype came up many times. The chain has TRBV15 and TRBJ2-7; 7 bases fit TRBD1. Germline lookup yields CDR1 LNHNV and CDR2 YYDKDF (reference sequence). This CDR3 contains 15 residues. J gave up 2 bases and V 3 bases, and 7 bases lay outside the gene matches. The CDR3 sequence is CATSRLRDRTYEQYF. The CDR3 DNA reads TGTGCCACCAGCAGGCTTAGGGACAGAACCTACGAGCAGTACTTC.

The chain employs TRBV20-1 and TRBJ2-5, with 7 bases lining up with TRBD1. The V gene end was trimmed by 1 base and the J gene end by 4 bases; junction bases not matched to a gene: 12. CDR3 length: 16 amino acids. Germline V lookup: CDR1 DFQATT, CDR2 SNEGSKA (reference sequence). The CDR3 loop reads CSARGAGNRGVETQYF. The CDR3 DNA is TGCAGTGCTAGAGGCGCCGGGAACAGGGGTGTAGAGACCCAGTACTTC.

This clonotype was observed at least ten times. Here the CDR3 reads CASSLDLGGDTQYF. CDR3 sequence (DNA): TGTGCCAGCAGCTTAGATTTAGGAGGAGATACGCAGTATTTT. The gene calls are TRBV11-3 and TRBJ2-3, with D perhaps TRBD2 (5 bases). The CDR3 is 14 residues long. Germline values: CDR1 SGHNT, CDR2 YENEEA. V lost 0 bases to trimming and J lost 5 bases, with 9 bases between them.

This clonotype was observed many times. The V call is TRBV19, the J call TRBJ1-1; a weak D match, TRBD1 (5 bases). This CDR3 region has 13 residues. The germline CDR1 and CDR2 sequences are LNHDA and SQIVND (reference sequence). Trimming left V 9 bases short and J 8 bases short, with 19 bases between. The CDR3 spells CASRGQNTREAFF. The CDR3 DNA is TGTGCCAGCCGCGGACAAAACACCCGAGAAGCTTTCTTT.